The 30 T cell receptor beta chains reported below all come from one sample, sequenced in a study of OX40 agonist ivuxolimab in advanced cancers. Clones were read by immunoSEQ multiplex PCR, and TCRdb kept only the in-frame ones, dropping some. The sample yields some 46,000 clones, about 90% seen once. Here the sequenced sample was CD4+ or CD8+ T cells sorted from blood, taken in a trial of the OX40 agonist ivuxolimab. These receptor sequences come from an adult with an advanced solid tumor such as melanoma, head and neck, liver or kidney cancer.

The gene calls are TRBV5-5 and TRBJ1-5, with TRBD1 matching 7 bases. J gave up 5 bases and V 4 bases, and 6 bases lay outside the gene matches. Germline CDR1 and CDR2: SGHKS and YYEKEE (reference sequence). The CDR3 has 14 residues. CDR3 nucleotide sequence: TGTGCCAGCAGCCAGGGGGACGGCTATCAGCCCCAGCATTTT. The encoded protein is CASSQGDGYQPQHF.

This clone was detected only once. CDR3 bases: TGTGCCAGCAGCGGAGGGGACAACTCCTACGAGCAGTACTTC. Protein: CASSGGDNSYEQYF. J is TRBJ2-7 and V is TRBV9, with D possibly matching TRBD1 (6 bases). CDR1 and CDR2 from the germline V gene are SGDLS and YYNGEE. V lost 3 bases and J 0 bases, leaving 10 bases between the germline ends. The CDR3 runs 14 residues.

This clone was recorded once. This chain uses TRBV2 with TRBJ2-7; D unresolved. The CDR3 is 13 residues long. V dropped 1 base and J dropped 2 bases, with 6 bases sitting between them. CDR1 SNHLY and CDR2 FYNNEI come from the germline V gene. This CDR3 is CASSEGVPYEQYF. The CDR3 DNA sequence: TGTGCCAGCAGTGAAGGGGTTCCCTACGAGCAGTACTTC. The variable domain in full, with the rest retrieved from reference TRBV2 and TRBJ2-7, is EPEVTQTPSHQVTQMGQEVILRCVPISNHLYFYWYRQILGQKVEFLVSFYNNEISEKSEIFDDQFSVERPDGSNFTLKIRSTKLEDSAMYFCASSEGVPYEQYFGPGTRLTVT.

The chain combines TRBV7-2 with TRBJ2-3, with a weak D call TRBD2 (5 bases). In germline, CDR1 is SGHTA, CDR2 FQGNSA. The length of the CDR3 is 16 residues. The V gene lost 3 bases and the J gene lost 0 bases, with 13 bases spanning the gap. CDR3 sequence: CASSLWRGRSTDTQYF. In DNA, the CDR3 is TGTGCCAGCAGCTTGTGGAGAGGGCGAAGCACAGATACGCAGTATTTT.

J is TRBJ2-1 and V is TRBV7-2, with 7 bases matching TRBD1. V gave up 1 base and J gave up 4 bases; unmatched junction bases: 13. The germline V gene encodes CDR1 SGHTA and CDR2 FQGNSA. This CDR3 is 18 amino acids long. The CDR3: CASSLDRQTGIRYNEQFF. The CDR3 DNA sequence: TGTGCCAGCAGCTTAGATCGCCAGACAGGGATTAGGTACAATGAGCAGTTCTTC.

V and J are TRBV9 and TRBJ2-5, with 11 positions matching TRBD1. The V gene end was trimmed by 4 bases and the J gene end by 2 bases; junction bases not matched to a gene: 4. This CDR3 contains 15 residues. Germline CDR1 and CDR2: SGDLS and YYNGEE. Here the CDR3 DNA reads TGTGCCAGCAGCACAAGGGACAGGGGGCAAGAGACCCAGTACTTC. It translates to CASSTRDRGQETQYF. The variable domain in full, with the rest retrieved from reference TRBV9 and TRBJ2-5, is DSGVTQTPKHLITATGQRVTLRCSPRSGDLSVYWYQQSLDQGLQFLIQYYNGEERAKGNILERFSAQQFPDLHSELNLSSLELGDSALYFCASSTRDRGQETQYFGPGTRLLVL.

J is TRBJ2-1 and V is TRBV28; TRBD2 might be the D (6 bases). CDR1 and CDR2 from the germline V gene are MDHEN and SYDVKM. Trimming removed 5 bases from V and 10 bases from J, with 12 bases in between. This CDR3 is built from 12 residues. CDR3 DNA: TGTGCCAGCAGTCCTTGGGGGGTAGAGCAGTTCTTC. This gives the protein CASSPWGVEQFF.

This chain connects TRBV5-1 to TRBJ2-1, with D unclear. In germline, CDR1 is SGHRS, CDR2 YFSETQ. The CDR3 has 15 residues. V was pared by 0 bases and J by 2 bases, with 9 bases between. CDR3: CASSLDGGTYNEQFF. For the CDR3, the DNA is TGCGCCAGCAGCTTGGACGGCGGAACCTACAATGAGCAGTTCTTC.

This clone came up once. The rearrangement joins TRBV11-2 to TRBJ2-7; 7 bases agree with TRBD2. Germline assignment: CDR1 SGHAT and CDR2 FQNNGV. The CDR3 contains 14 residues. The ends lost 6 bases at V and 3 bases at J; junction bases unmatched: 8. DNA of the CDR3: TGTGCCAGCAGGCCGTGGGAGGGGATCTACGAGCAGTACTTC. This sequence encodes CASRPWEGIYEQYF. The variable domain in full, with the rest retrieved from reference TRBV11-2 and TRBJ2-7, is EAGVAQSPRYKIIEKRQSVAFWCNPISGHATLYWYQQILGQGPKLLIQFQNNGVVDDSQLPKDRFSAERLKGVDSTLKIQPAKLEDSAVYLCASRPWEGIYEQYFGPGTRLTVT.

CDR3 sequence: CASSFMGLVSSGYYEQYF. CDR3 nucleotide sequence: TGTGCCAGCAGTTTTATGGGGCTAGTGTCTAGCGGGTACTACGAGCAGTACTTC. J is TRBJ2-7 and V is TRBV28; TRBD2 matches 8 bases. The CDR3 length is 18 residues. The germline V gene encodes CDR1 MDHEN and CDR2 SYDVKM. V was pared by 3 bases and J by 3 bases, with 16 bases of the junction left unmatched.

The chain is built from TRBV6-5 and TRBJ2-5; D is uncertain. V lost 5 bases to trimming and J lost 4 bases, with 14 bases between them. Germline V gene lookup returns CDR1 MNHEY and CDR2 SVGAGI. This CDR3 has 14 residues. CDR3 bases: TGTGCCAGCAGTATGAACAGTGAGTTAGAGACCCAGTACTTC. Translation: CASSMNSELETQYF.

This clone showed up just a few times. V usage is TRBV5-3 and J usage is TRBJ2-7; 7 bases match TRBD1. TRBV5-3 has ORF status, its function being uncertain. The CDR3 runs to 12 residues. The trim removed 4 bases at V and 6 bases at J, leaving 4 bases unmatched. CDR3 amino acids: CARSEWTGEQYF. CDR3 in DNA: TGTGCCAGAAGCGAGTGGACAGGCGAGCAGTACTTC.

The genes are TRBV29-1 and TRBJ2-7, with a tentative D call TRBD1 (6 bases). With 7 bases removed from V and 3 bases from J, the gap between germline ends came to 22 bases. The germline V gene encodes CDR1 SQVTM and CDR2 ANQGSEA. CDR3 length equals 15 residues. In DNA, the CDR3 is TGCAGCGCAGGGGCATACCCAATGACAGGCTACGAGCAGTACTTC. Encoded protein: CSAGAYPMTGYEQYF.

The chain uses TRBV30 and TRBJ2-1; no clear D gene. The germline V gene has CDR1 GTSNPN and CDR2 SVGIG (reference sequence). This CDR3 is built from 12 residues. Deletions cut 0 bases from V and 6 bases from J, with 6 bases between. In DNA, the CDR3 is TGTGCCTGGAGTGTAGTCCGCAATGAGCAGTTCTTC. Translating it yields CAWSVVRNEQFF.

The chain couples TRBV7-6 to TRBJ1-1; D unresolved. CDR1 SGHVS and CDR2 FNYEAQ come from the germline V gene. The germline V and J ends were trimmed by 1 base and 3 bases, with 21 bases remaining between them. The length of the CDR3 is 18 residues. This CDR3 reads CASSLGSSQIESYTEAFF. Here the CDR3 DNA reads TGTGCCAGCAGCTTAGGTTCCTCGCAGATAGAGTCTTACACTGAAGCTTTCTTT. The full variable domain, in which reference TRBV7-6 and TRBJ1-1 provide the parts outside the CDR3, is GAGVSQSPRYKVTKRGQDVALRCDPISGHVSLYWYRQALGQGPEFLTYFNYEAQQDKSGLPNDRFSAERPEGSISTLTIQRTEQRDSAMYRCASSLGSSQIESYTEAFFGQGTRLTVV.

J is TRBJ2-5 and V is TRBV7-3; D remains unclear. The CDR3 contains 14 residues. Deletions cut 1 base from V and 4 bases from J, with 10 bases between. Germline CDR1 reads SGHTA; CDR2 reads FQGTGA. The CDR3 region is CASSLILGIETQYF. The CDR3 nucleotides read TGTGCCAGCAGCTTAATCCTCGGTATAGAGACCCAGTACTTC.

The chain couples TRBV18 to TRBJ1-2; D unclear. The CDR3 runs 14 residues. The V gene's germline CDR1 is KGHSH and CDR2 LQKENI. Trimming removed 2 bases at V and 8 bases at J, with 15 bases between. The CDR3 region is CASSPKSVLEGYTF. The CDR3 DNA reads TGTGCCAGCTCACCAAAGTCGGTACTTGAGGGCTACACCTTC.

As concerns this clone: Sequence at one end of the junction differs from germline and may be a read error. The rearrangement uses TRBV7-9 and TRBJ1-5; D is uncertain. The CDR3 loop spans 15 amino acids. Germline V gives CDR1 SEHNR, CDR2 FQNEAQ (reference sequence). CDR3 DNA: TGCGCCAGCAGCCAAATCTGGAGGTGGAATCAGCCCCAGCATTTT. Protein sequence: CASSQIWRWNQPQHF.

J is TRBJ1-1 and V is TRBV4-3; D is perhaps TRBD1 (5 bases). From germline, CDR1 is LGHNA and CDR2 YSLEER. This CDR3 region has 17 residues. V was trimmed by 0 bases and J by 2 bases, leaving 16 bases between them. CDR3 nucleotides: TGCGCCAGCAGCCAAGAAGCGGGTGGAAGGGGTAACACTGAAGCTTTCTTT. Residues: CASSQEAGGRGNTEAFF.

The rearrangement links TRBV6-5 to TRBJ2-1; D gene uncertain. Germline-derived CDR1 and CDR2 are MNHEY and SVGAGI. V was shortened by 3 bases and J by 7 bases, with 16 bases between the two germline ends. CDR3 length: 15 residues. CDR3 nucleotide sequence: TGTGCCAGCAGTTATCCACGGGCCAAAGGGAATGAGCAGTTCTTC. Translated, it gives CASSYPRAKGNEQFF.

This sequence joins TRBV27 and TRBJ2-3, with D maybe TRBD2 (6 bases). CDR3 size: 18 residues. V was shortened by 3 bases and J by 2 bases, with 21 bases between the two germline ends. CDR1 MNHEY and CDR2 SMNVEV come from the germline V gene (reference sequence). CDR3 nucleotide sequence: TGTGCCAGCAGTTTCCTCCCAAGGCGCGGGGCATACACAGATACGCAGTATTTT. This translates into CASSFLPRRGAYTDTQYF.

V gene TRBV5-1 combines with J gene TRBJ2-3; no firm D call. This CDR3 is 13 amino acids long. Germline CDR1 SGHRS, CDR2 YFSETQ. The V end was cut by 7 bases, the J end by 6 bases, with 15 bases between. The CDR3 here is CASLGMAGDTQYF. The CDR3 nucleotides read TGCGCCAGCCTCGGTATGGCTGGCGATACGCAGTATTTT.

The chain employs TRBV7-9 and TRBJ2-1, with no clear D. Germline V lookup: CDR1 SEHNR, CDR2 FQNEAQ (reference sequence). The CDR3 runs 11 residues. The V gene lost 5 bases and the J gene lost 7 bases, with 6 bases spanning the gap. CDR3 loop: CASSAGNEQFF. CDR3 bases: TGTGCCAGCAGCGCCGGGAATGAGCAGTTCTTC. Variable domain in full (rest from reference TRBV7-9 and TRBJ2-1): DTGVSQNPRHKITKRGQNVTFRCDPISEHNRLYWYRQTLGQGPEFLTYFQNEAQLEKSRLLSDRFSAERPKGSFSTLEIQRTEQGDSAMYLCASSAGNEQFFGPGTRLTVL.

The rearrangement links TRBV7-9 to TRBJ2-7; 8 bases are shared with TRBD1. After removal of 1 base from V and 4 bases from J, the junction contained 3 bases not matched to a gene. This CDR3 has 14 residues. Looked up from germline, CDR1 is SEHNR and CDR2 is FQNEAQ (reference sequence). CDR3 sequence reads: CASSLGGQEYEQYF. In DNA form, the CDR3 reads TGTGCCAGCAGCTTAGGGGGACAGGAATACGAGCAGTACTTC. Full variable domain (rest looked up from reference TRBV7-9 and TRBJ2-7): DTGVSQNPRHKITKRGQNVTFRCDPISEHNRLYWYRQTLGQGPEFLTYFQNEAQLEKSRLLSDRFSAERPKGSFSTLEIQRTEQGDSAMYLCASSLGGQEYEQYFGPGTRLTVT.

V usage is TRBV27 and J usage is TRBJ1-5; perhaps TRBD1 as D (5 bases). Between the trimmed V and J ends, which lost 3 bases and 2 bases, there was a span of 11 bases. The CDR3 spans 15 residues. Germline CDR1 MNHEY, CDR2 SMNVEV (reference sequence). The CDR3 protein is CASSLGPVGNQPQHF. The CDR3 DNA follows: TGTGCCAGCAGTTTGGGGCCGGTGGGCAATCAGCCCCAGCATTTT.

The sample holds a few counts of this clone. In nucleotides, the CDR3 is TGTGCCAGCAGCTTTGGGGTGACAGGGAGCACTGAAGCTTTCTTT. Its translation is CASSFGVTGSTEAFF. The V and J genes are TRBV13 and TRBJ1-1; TRBD1 agrees at 7 bases. J was trimmed by 4 bases and V by 3 bases; bases with no gene match: 8. Per germline, CDR1 PRHDT and CDR2 FYEKMQ (reference sequence). CDR3 length: 15 residues.

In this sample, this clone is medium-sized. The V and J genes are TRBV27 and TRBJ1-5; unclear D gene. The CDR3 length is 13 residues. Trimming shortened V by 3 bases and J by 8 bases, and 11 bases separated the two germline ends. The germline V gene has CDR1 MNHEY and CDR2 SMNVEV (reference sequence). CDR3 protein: CASSFNLHKPQHF. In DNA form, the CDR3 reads TGTGCCAGCAGTTTTAACCTTCACAAGCCCCAGCATTTT.

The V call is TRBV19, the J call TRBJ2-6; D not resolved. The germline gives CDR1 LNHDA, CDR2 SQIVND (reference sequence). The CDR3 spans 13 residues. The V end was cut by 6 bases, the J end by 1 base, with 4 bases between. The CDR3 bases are TGTGCCAGTAGCCCTTCTGGGGCCAACGTCCTGACTTTC. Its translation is CASSPSGANVLTF.

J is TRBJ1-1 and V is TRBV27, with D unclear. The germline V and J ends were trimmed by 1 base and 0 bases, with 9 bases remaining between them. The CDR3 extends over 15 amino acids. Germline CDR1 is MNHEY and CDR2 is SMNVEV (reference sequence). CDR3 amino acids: CASSLFYSMNTEAFF. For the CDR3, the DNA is TGTGCCAGCAGTTTATTCTACAGCATGAACACTGAAGCTTTCTTT.

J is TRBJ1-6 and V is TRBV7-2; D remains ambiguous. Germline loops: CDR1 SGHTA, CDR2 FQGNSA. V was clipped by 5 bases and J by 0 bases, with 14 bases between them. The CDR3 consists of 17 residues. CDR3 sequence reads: CASSLRHQSSYNSPLHF. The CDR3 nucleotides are TGTGCCAGCAGCCTTCGACATCAGAGCTCCTATAATTCACCCCTCCACTTT.